The 3 T cell receptor beta chains in this list originate from one sample, sequenced in a study of blood T cell repertoires in COVID-19. Only in-frame clones appear in the TCRdb table, and some are missing; sequencing was by immunoSEQ multiplex PCR. The table has a few hundred thousand clones, approximately 86% seen once; the top ten hold around 1.3%. The sample comprised peripheral blood. The receptors come from a woman aged 25 to 39 with COVID-19, enrolled during active disease.

The genes are TRBV19 and TRBJ2-7; 7 positions match TRBD1. CDR3 size: 14 residues. Germline trimming cut 2 bases from V and 5 bases from J; bases unmatched to any gene: 6. The germline CDR1 and CDR2 sequences are LNHDA and SQIVND (reference sequence). The CDR3 DNA reads as TGTGCCAGTAGTATACAGGGGGAGTCCCACGAGCAGTACTTC. Translating it yields CASSIQGESHEQYF.

This clone was observed a few times. The V gene is TRBV28, the J gene TRBJ2-1; D not resolved. V shed 5 bases and J shed 4 bases, with 3 bases lying between them. Germline CDR1 reads MDHEN; CDR2 reads SYDVKM. The CDR3 is made up of 11 amino acids. The chain's CDR3 is CASSPYNEQFF. CDR3 coding DNA: TGTGCCAGCAGTCCTTACAATGAGCAGTTCTTC.

The chain employs TRBV6-5 and TRBJ1-1; weak D call: TRBD1 (5 bases). The CDR3 runs to 16 residues. Trimming pared 0 bases from V and 3 bases from J, leaving 14 bases between. In germline, CDR1 is MNHEY, CDR2 SVGAGI. The CDR3 loop is CASSYSAGRVDTEAFF. The CDR3 nucleotides are TGTGCCAGCAGTTACTCGGCAGGGAGGGTTGACACTGAAGCTTTCTTT.